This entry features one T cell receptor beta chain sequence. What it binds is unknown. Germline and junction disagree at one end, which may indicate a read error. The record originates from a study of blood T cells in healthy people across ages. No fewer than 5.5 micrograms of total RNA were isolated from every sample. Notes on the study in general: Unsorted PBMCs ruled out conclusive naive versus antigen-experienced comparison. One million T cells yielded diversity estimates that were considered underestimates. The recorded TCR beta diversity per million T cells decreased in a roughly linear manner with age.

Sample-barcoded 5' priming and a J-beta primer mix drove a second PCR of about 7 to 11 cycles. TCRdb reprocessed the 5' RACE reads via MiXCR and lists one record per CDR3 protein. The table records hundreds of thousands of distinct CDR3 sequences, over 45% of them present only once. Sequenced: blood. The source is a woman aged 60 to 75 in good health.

CDR3 DNA: TGTGCCAGCAGCTTGGGAGGACAGGGCGACTATGGCCACACCTTC. Translated: CASSLGGQGDYGHTF. This sequence joins TRBV5-4 and TRBJ1-2, with 8 bases fitting TRBD1. This CDR3 spans 15 amino acids. Germline CDR1 is SGHNT and CDR2 is YYREEE (reference sequence).